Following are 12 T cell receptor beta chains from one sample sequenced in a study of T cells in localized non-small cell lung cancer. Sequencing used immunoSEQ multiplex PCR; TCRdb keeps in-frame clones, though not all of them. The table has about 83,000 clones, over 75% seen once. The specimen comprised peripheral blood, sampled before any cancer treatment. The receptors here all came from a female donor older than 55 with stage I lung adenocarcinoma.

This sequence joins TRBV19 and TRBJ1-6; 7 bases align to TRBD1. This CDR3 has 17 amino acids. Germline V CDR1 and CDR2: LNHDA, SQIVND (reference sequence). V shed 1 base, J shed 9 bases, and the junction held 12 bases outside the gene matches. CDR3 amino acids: CASSIGDSDRDGSPLHF. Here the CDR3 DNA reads TGTGCCAGTAGTATAGGGGATTCCGACAGGGATGGTTCACCCCTCCACTTT.

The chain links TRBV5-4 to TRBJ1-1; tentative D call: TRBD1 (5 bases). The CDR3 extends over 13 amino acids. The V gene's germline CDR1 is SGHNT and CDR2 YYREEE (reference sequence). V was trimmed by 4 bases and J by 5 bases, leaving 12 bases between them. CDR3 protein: CASSVAQGTEAFF. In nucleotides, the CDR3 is TGTGCCAGCAGCGTGGCGCAGGGAACTGAAGCTTTCTTT.

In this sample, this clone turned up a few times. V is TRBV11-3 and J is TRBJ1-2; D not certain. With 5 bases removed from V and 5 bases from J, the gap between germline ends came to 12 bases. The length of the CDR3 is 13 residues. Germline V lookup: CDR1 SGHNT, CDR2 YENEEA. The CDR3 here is CASSLKTEYGYTF. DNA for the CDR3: TGTGCCAGCAGCCTCAAAACAGAATATGGCTACACCTTC.

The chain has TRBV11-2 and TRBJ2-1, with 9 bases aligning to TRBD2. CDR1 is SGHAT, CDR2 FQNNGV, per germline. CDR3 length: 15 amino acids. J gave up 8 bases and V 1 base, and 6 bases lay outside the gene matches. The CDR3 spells CASSLGREGRDEQFF. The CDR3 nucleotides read TGTGCCAGCAGCTTAGGGCGGGAGGGCCGCGATGAGCAGTTCTTC.

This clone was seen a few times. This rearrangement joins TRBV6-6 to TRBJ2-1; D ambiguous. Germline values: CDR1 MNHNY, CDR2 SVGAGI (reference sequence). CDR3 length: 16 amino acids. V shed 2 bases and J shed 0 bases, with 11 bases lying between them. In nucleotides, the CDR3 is TGTGCCAGCAGTTACAGCGCCTCGGGCTCCTACAATGAGCAGTTCTTC. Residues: CASSYSASGSYNEQFF.

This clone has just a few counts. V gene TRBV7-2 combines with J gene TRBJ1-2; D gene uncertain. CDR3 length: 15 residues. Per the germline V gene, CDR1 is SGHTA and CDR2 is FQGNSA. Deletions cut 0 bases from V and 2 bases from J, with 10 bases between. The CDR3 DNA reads TGTGCCAGCAGCTTAGCGCCAGGCGACAACTATGGCTACACCTTC. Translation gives CASSLAPGDNYGYTF.

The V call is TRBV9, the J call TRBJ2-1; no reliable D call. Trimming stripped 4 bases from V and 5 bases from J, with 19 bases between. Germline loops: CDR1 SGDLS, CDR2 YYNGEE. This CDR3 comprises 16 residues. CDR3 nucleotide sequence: TGTGCCAGCAGCCCCAGCCCCTTCGGTCGGGACAATGAGCAGTTCTTC. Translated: CASSPSPFGRDNEQFF.

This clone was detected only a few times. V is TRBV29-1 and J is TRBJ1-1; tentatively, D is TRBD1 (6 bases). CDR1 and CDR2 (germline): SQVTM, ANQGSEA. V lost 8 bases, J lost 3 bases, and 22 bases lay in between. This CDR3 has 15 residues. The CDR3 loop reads CSTLDGGAGDTEAFF. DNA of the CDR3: TGCAGCACCCTAGACGGGGGGGCAGGGGACACTGAAGCTTTCTTT.

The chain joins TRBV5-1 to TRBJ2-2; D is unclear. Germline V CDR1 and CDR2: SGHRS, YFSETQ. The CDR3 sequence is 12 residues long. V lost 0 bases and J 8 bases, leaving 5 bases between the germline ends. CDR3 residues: CASSLENGELFF. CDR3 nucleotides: TGCGCCAGCAGCTTGGAGAATGGGGAGCTGTTTTTT.

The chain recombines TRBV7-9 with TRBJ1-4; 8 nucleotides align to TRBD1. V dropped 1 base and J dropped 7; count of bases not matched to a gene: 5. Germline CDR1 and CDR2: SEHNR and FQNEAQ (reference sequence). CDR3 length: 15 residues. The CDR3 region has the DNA TGTGCCAGCAGCTTAGAGCAGGGGGCCTCTGAAAAACTGTTTTTT. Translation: CASSLEQGASEKLFF.

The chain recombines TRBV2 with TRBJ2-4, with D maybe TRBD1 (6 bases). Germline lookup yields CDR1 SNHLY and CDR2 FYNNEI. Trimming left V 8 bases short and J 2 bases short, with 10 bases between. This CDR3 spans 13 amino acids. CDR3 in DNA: TGTGCCAGCGTACAGGGAACCAAAAACATTCAGTACTTC. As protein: CASVQGTKNIQYF.

In nucleotides, the CDR3 is TGTGCCAGCAGCCGGGGGGGAGGGTATGGTGAAGCTTTCTTT. Encoded protein: CASSRGGGYGEAFF. The chain carries TRBV4-2 and TRBJ1-1, with TRBD1 as a possible D gene (5 bases). The germline V gene has CDR1 LGHNA and CDR2 YNFKEQ. The CDR3 totals 14 residues. The germline V and J ends were trimmed by 4 bases and 7 bases, with 16 bases remaining between them.